The clone carrying this T cell receptor beta chain was detected ten times or more. The data are from a study of T cells in Graves' hyperthyroidism and ophthalmopathy. The investigators amplified TCR beta CDR3 regions from RNA transcripts. TCR CDR3 underwent first-round RT-PCR with the HTBI primer set. TCRdb re-called the multiplex PCR reads through MiXCR, storing one row per CDR3 protein. The sample consists of about 840,000 distinct CDR3 sequences, approximately 40% of them appearing once. Germline V gene lookup returns CDR1 LNHNV and CDR2 YYDKDF (reference sequence). V lost 5 bases to trimming and J lost 4 bases; unmatched junction nucleotides: 8. The CDR3 covers 16 residues.

The TCR sequence derives from a man aged 18 to 35 with Graves' hyperthyroidism. Sequenced: blood. V is TRBV15 and J is TRBJ2-2, with 9 positions matching TRBD1. The CDR3 loop is CATSPGQGLATGELFF. CDR3 DNA sequence: TGTGCCACCAGCCCGGGACAGGGCCTCGCCACCGGGGAGCTGTTTTTT.